This record concerns one T cell receptor beta chain sequence. The antigen remains undetermined. The germline gene is not matched at one end of the junction; a read error may be the cause. The data stem from a study of type 1 regulatory T cells. In the study overall: T-allo10 is a Tr1-enriched, alloantigen-specific CD4 T cell product made in vitro.

TCRdb processed the reads anew with MiXCR; each CDR3 protein has one entry. There are roughly 62,000 distinct CDR3 sequences in the sample; 62% occur only once, and approximately 2% lies in the top ten. Overall study findings and caveats: Compared with non-type 1 regulatory T cells, type 1 regulatory T cells showed a more restricted TCR repertoire.

The TCR was taken from a human donor in good health. What was sequenced was cultured non-Tr1 T cells, either the whole culture or a sorted T cell fraction (not recorded which).

The CDR3 reads CASSFGGGTYKQYF. The DNA for the CDR3 is TGTGCCAGCAGTTTTGGCGGGGGGACCTACAAGCAGTACTTC. The J gene is TRBJ2-7, the V gene TRBV12-3 or TRBV12-4, with 8 positions matching TRBD2. The length of the CDR3 is 14 residues.